Sequencing of this T cell receptor beta chain was carried out in a study of identical twins. Study outcomes and limitations: A cross-sectional statistical analysis, not follow-up of the same donors, supported the conclusions.

One entry per CDR3 protein, called by TCRdb with MiXCR from the 5' RACE reads. Of 600,000 to 700,000 distinct CDR3 sequences listed, roughly 20% are singletons. This clonotype was counted ten times or more. Its matching antigen is unknown. The germline V and J ends were trimmed by 4 bases and 1 base, with 5 bases remaining between them. The CDR3 covers 12 residues. These data were likewise used in another study, on T cells expressing NK-cell markers. That work states: Sorted CD3+CD56-NKG2C+, CD3+CD56+NKG2C- and CD3+CD56+NKG2C+ T cells were the source of the TCR beta repertoires. Dominant NKG2C+ clonotypes accounted for roughly 1.0-7.5% of CD8+ T cells in about six donors.

This clonotype originated in a woman under 30 in good health. Sequences were obtained from PBMCs. The chain has TRBV12-3 or TRBV12-4 and TRBJ2-7; D remains ambiguous. The CDR3 DNA sequence: TGTGCCAGCAGTTGGAATTCCTACGAGCAGTACTTC. It encodes CASSWNSYEQYF.